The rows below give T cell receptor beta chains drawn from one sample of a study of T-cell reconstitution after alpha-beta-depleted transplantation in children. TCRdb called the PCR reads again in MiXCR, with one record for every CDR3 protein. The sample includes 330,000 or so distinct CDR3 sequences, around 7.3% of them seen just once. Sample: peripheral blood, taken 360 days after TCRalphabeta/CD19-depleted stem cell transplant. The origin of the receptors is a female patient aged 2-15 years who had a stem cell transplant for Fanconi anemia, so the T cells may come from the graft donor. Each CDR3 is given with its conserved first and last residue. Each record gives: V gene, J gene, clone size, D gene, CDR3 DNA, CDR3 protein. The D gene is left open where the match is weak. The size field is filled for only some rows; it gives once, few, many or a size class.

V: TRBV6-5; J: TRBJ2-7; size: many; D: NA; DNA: TGTGCCAGCAGTTATGGCGGGGCCGTCTCCGAGCAGTACTTC; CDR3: CASSYGGAVSEQYF
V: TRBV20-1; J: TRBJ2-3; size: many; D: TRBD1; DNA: TGCAGTGCCCCGCCGAGGACAGGTCCCCTCTTCCGGTATTTT; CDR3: CSAPPRTGPLFRYF
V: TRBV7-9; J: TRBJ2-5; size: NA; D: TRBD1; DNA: TGTGCCAGCGGAGGGACAGGGGGCAGCCAAGAGACCCAGTACTTC; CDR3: CASGGTGGSQETQYF
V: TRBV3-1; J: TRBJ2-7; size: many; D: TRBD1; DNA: TGTGCCAGCAGCCACGTGCACCGGGACAGGGGCAACGAGCAGTACTTC; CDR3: CASSHVHRDRGNEQYF
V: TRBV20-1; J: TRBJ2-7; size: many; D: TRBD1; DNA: TGCAGTGTAACCTCCGGGACAGGATACGAGCAGTACTTC; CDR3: CSVTSGTGYEQYF
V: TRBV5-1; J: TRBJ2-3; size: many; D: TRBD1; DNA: TGCGCCAGCAGCTTGGCAGAGACGACAGGGCGCACAGATACGCAGTATTTT; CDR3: CASSLAETTGRTDTQYF
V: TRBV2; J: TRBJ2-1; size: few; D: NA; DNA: TGTGCCAGCAGTGTTCGGGCGGGGGCAGAGCAGTTCTTC; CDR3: CASSVRAGAEQFF
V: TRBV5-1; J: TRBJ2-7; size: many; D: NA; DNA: TGCGCCAGCAGCTGGGACACTACCTACGAGCAGTACTTC; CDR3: CASSWDTTYEQYF
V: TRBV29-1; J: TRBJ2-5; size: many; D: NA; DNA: TGCAGCGTTGTTGGCGGTGAAGAGACCCAGTACTTC; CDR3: CSVVGGEETQYF
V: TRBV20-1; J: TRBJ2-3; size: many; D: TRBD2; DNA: TGCAGTGCTGGCAAGCGGGGGGGCAGCACAGATACGCAGTATTTT; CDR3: CSAGKRGGSTDTQYF
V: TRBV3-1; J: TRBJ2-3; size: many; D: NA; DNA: TGTGCCAGCAGCCAAGGGTGGGGGCGGGATACGCAGTATTTT; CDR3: CASSQGWGRDTQYF
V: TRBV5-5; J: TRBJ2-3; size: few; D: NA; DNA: TGTGCCAGCAGCACCCCCCGGGACTCCCGCACAGATACGCAGTATTTT; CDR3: CASSTPRDSRTDTQYF
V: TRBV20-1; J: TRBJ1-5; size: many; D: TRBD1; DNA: TGCAGTGCTAGCGGACAGGGGCTGGTTCAGCCCCAGCATTTT; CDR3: CSASGQGLVQPQHF
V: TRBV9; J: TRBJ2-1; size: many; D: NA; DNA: TGTGCCAGCAGCGTAGGGGAGGCTCCCCCTTCCTACAATGAGCAGTTCTTC; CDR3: CASSVGEAPPSYNEQFF
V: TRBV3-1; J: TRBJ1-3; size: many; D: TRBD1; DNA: TGTGCCAGCAGCCCCGGACAGGGCCACACCATATATTTT; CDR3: CASSPGQGHTIYF
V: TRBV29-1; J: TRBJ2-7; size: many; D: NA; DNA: TGCAGCGTTGAAACGGAAATCTACGAGCAGTACTTC; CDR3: CSVETEIYEQYF
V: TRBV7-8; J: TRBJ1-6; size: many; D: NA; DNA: TGTGCCTCATCCGGACAGAATAATTCACCCCTCCACTTT; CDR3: CASSGQNNSPLHF
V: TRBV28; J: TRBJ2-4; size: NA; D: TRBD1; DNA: TGTGCCAGCAGAGCTCAGGACAGGAGAGACATTCAGTACTTC; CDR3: CASRAQDRRDIQYF
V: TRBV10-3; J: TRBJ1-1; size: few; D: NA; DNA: TGTGCCGCTCGACTCTCCGACGGAAACACTGAAGCTTTCTTT; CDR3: CAARLSDGNTEAFF
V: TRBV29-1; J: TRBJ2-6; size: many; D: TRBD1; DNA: TGCAGCGTTAACCGTGGGACAGGGGTATTTGGGGCCAACGTCCTGACTTTC; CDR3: CSVNRGTGVFGANVLTF
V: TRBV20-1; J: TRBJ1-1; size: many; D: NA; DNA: TGCAGTGCTAGAGATCCTGGCAGGGCGAACACTGAAGCTTTCTTT; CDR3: CSARDPGRANTEAFF
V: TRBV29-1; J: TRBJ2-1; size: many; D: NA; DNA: TGCAGCGTTGACGGTGCGAGAAGCTCCTACAATGAGCAGTTCTTC; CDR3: CSVDGARSSYNEQFF
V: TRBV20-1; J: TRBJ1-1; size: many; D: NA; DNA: TGCAGTGCCTCCCCTACACCGTACACTGAAGCTTTCTTT; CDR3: CSASPTPYTEAFF
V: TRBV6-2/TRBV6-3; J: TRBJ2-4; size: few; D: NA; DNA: TGTGCCAGTAAGGGAGGTAAAAACATTCAGTACTTC; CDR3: CASKGGKNIQYF
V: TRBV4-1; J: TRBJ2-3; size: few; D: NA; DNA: TGCGCCAGCAGCCAACTCCCTAGGGGAAGCACAGATACGCAGTATTTT; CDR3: CASSQLPRGSTDTQYF